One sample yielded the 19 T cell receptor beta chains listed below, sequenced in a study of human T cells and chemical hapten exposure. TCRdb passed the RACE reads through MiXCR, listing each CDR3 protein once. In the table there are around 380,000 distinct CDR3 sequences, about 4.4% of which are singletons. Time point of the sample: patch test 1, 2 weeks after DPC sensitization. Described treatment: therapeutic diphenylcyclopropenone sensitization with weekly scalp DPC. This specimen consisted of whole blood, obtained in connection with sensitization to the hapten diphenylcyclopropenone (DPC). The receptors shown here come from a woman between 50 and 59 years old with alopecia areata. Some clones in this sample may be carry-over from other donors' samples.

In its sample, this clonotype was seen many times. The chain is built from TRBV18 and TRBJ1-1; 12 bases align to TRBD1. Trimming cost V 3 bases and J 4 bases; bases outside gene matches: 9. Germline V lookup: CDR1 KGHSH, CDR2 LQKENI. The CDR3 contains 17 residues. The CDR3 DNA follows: TGTGCCAGCTCACCCGGGACAGGGGGCCTGAGGGGCACTGAAGCTTTCTTT. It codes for CASSPGTGGLRGTEAFF.

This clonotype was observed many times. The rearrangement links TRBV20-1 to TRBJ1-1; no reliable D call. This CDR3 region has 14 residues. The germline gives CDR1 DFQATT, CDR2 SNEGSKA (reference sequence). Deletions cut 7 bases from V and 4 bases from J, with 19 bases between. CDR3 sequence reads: CSVPGRGDSTEAFF. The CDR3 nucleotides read TGCAGTGTTCCAGGACGCGGTGATAGCACTGAAGCTTTCTTT.

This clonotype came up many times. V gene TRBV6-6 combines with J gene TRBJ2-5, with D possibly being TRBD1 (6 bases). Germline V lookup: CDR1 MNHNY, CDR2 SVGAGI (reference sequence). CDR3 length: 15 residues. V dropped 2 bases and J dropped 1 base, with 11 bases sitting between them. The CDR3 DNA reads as TGTGCCAGCAGTTACCCGGACAGACTCCAAGAGACCCAGTACTTC. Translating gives CASSYPDRLQETQYF.

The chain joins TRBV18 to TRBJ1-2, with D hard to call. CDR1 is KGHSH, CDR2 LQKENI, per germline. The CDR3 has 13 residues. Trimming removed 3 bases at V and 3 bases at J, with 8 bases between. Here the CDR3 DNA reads TGTGCCAGCTCACCTTCCGTGGACTATGGCTACACCTTC. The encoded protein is CASSPSVDYGYTF.

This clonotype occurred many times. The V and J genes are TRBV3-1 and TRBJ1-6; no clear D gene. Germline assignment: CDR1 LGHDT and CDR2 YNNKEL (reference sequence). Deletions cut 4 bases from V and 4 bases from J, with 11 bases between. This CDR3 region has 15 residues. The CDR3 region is CASSPPSGYNSPLHF. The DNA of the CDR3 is TGTGCCAGCAGCCCCCCAAGTGGGTATAATTCACCCCTCCACTTT.

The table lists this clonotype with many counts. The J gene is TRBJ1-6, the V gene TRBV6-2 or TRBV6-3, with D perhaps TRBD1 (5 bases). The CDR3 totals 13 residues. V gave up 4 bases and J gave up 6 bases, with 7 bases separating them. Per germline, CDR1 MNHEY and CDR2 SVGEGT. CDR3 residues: CASSWDSNSPLHF. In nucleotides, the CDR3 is TGTGCCAGCAGTTGGGACTCTAATTCACCCCTCCACTTT.

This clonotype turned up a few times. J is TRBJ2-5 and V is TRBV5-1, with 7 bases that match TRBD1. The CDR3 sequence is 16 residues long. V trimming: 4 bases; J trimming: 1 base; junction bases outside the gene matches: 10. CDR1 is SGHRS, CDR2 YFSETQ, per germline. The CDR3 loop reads CASSLQRTGPQETQYF. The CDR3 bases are TGCGCCAGCAGCCTCCAGAGGACAGGCCCCCAAGAGACCCAGTACTTC.

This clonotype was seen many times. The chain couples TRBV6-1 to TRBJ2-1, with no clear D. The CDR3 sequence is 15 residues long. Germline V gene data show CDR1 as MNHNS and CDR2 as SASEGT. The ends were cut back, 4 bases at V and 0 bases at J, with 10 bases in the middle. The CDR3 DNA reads TGTGCCAGCAGTGCGGGCCCTAGCTCCTACAATGAGCAGTTCTTC. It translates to CASSAGPSSYNEQFF.

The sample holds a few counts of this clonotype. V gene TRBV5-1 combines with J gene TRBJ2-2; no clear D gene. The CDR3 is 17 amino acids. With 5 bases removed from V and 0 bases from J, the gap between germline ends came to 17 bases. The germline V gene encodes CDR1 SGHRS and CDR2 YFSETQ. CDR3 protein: CASSYPPTSPNTGELFF. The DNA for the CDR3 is TGCGCCAGCAGTTATCCCCCGACATCACCGAACACCGGGGAGCTGTTTTTT. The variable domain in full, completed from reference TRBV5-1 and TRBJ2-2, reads KAGVTQTPRYLIKTRGQQVTLSCSPISGHRSVSWYQQTPGQGLQFLFEYFSETQRNKGNFPGRFSGRQFSNSRSEMNVSTLELGDSALYLCASSYPPTSPNTGELFFGEGSRLTVL.

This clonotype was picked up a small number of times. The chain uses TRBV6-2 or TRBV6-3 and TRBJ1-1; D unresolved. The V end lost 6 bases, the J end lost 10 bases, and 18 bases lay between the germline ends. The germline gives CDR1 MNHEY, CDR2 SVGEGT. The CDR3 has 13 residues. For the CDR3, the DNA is TGTGCCAGCAGCATGGCTTTTTCAGGAGGAGCTTTCTTT. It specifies CASSMAFSGGAFF.

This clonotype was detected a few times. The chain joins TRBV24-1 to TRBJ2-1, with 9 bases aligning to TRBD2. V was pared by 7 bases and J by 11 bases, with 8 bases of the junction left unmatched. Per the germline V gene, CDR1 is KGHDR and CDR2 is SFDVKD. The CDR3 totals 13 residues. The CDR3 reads CATRASGEGKQFF. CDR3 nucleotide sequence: TGTGCCACCAGGGCTAGCGGGGAGGGGAAGCAGTTCTTC.

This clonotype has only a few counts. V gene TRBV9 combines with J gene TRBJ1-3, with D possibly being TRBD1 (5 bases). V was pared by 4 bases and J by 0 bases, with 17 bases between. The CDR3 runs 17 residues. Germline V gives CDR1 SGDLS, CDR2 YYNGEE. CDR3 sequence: CASSTSGTRSSGNTIYF. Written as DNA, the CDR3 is TGTGCCAGCAGCACGTCCGGGACGAGGAGCTCTGGAAACACCATATATTTT.

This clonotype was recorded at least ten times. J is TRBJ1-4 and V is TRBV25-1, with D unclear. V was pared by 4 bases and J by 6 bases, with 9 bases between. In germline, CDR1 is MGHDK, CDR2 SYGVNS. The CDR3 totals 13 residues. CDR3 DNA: TGTGCCAGCAGTGGGCTCGCCCATGAAAAACTGTTTTTT. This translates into CASSGLAHEKLFF.

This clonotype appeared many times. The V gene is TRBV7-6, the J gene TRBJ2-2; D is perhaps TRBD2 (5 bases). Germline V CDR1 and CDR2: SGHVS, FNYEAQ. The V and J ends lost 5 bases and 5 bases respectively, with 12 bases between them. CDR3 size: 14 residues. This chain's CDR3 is CASSQTGWTGELFF. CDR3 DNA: TGTGCCAGCAGCCAAACGGGATGGACCGGGGAGCTGTTTTTT.

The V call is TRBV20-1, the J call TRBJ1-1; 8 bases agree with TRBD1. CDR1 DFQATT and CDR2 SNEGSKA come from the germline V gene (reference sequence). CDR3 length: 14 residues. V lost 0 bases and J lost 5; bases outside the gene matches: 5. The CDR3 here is CSAREPGGETEAFF. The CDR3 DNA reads TGCAGTGCTAGAGAGCCAGGGGGCGAAACTGAAGCTTTCTTT.

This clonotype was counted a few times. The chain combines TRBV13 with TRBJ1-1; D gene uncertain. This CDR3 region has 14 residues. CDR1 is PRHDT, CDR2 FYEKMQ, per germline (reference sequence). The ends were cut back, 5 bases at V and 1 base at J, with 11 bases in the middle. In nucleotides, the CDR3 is TGTGCCAGCAGCAAGAGTTTGGGGAACACTGAAGCTTTCTTT. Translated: CASSKSLGNTEAFF.

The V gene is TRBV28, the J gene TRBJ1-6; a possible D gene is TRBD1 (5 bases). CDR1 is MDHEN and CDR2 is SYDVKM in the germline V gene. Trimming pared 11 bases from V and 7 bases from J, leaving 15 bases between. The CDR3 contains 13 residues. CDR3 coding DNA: TGTGCCGCCAGGGCGGTCGACAATTCACCCCTCCACTTT. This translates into CAARAVDNSPLHF.

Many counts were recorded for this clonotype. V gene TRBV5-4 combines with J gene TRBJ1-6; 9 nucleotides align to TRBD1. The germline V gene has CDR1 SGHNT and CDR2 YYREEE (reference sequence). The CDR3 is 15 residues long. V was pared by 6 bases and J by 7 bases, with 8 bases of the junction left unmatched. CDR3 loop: CASTGGGTGNSPLHF. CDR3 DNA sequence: TGTGCCAGCACCGGAGGCGGGACAGGGAATTCACCCCTCCACTTT. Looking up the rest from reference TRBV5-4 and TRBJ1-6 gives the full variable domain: ETGVTQSPTHLIKTRGQQVTLRCSSQSGHNTVSWYQQALGQGPQFIFQYYREEENGRGNFPPRFSGLQFPNYSSELNVNALELDDSALYLCASTGGGTGNSPLHFGNGTRLTVT.

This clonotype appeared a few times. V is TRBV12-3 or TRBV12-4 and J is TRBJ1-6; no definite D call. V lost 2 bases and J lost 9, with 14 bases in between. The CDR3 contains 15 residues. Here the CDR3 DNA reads TGTGCCAGCAGTTTAAGTGTAGGGAAGGGTTCACCCCTCCACTTT. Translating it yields CASSLSVGKGSPLHF.